Each of the 21 T cell receptor beta chains below was sequenced from the same sample in a study of response to subunit inactivated influenza vaccine. One entry per CDR3 protein results from TCRdb running MiXCR on the RT-PCR reads. This sample carries roughly 630,000 distinct CDR3 sequences, about 15% of them seen once, and the ten largest clones take roughly 7.2%. Sequences were derived from PBMCs from blood, sampled approximately 15 days before vaccination. The receptors stem from a man aged 50 to 60 who received an inactivated influenza vaccine.

The V call is TRBV6-1, the J call TRBJ1-5, with 8 bases lining up with TRBD1. Germline-derived CDR1 and CDR2 are MNHNS and SASEGT. V shed 7 bases, J shed 6 bases, and the junction held 11 bases outside the gene matches. CDR3 length equals 15 residues. CDR3 amino acids: CASIWGTGSSQPQHF. In DNA, the CDR3 is TGTGCCAGCATCTGGGGGACAGGTTCTAGTCAGCCCCAGCATTTT.

V is TRBV6-2 or TRBV6-3 and J is TRBJ1-2; 9 bases are shared with TRBD1. Looked up from germline, CDR1 is MNHEY and CDR2 is SVGEGT. V was clipped by 7 bases and J by 2 bases; unmatched bases: 5. This CDR3 spans 14 amino acids. The CDR3 DNA is TGTGCCAGCACCGGTGGGACAGGGAACTATGGCTACACCTTC. Translating gives CASTGGTGNYGYTF.

This clonotype occurred a few times. V is TRBV14 and J is TRBJ1-5; a weak D match, TRBD1 (6 bases). Per the germline V gene, CDR1 is SGHDN and CDR2 is FVKESK. The CDR3 loop spans 15 amino acids. V was cut by 1 base and J by 6 bases, with 13 bases left in between. The CDR3 DNA reads TGTGCCAGCAGCCAAGGAGGGGGGGGTCTTCAGCCCCAGCATTTT. Its translation is CASSQGGGGLQPQHF.

This rearrangement joins TRBV2 to TRBJ1-5; D is unresolved. From germline, CDR1 is SNHLY and CDR2 FYNNEI. This CDR3 region has 13 residues. Trimming stripped 4 bases from V and 9 bases from J, with 13 bases between. The CDR3 DNA follows: TGTGCCAGCAGTGCACGGTCCGCGGGGCCCCAGCATTTT. Residues: CASSARSAGPQHF. Combining the CDR3 with reference TRBV2 and TRBJ1-5 gives the whole variable domain EPEVTQTPSHQVTQMGQEVILRCVPISNHLYFYWYRQILGQKVEFLVSFYNNEISEKSEIFDDQFSVERPDGSNFTLKIRSTKLEDSAMYFCASSARSAGPQHFGDGTRLSIL.

This chain's CDR3 is CASMIHGPGGYTF. In DNA form, the CDR3 reads TGTGCCAGCATGATACATGGACCGGGGGGCTACACCTTC. This sequence joins TRBV28 and TRBJ1-2; no definite D call. Germline V lookup: CDR1 MDHEN, CDR2 SYDVKM. V was cut by 7 bases and J by 8 bases, with 17 bases left in between. The CDR3 is 13 residues long.

This clonotype was seen repeatedly, ten times or more. The chain couples TRBV18 to TRBJ1-3; a possible D gene is TRBD1 (6 bases). Looked up from germline, CDR1 is KGHSH and CDR2 is LQKENI. The CDR3 is made up of 17 amino acids. V was pared by 3 bases and J by 0 bases, with 15 bases between. CDR3 sequence: CASSPPGQKHSGNTIYF. As DNA, the CDR3 is TGTGCCAGCTCACCTCCCGGACAGAAACACTCTGGAAACACCATATATTTT.

The V and J genes are TRBV5-1 and TRBJ2-1, with D perhaps given as TRBD1 or TRBD2 (6 bases each). Between the trimmed V and J ends, which lost 4 bases and 6 bases, there was a span of 17 bases. The CDR3 sequence is 15 residues long. CDR1 is SGHRS, CDR2 YFSETQ, per germline. The CDR3 loop is CASSPVGGLGNEQFF. CDR3 in DNA: TGCGCCAGCAGCCCGGTGGGGGGCCTGGGCAATGAGCAGTTCTTC.

The chain recombines TRBV20-1 with TRBJ2-3, with D perhaps assigned TRBD1 or TRBD2 (5 bases each). Germline CDR1 and CDR2: DFQATT and SNEGSKA (reference sequence). The V gene lost 6 bases and the J gene lost 2 bases, with 21 bases spanning the gap. The CDR3 totals 16 residues. The DNA of the CDR3 is TGCAGTGCCGGCGAGGGGCGCGGAGCGTTCACAGATACGCAGTATTTT. Protein product: CSAGEGRGAFTDTQYF.

This clonotype has a handful of counts. The genes are TRBV14 and TRBJ1-1; D is uncertain. The germline CDR1 and CDR2 sequences are SGHDN and FVKESK. Deletions cut 1 base from V and 5 bases from J, with 2 bases between. The CDR3 contains 11 residues. The CDR3 protein is CASSQVTEAFF. The CDR3, as DNA: TGTGCCAGCAGCCAAGTGACTGAAGCTTTCTTT.

The rearrangement links TRBV30 to TRBJ1-5; D gene unclear. Germline CDR1 and CDR2: GTSNPN and SVGIG (reference sequence). The CDR3 is 13 residues long. The V and J ends lost 0 bases and 4 bases respectively, with 7 bases between them. The CDR3 spells CAWSVSRNQPQHF. In nucleotides, the CDR3 is TGTGCCTGGAGTGTATCTAGGAATCAGCCCCAGCATTTT.

This clonotype appeared many times. This sequence joins TRBV5-1 and TRBJ2-3; D uncertain. CDR3 length: 14 amino acids. In germline, CDR1 is SGHRS, CDR2 YFSETQ. Trimming left V 6 bases short and J 0 bases short, with 11 bases between. CDR3 nucleotide sequence: TGCGCCAGCAATCAGGCCTCTAGCACAGATACGCAGTATTTT. This codes for CASNQASSTDTQYF.

As for this clonotype: A much bigger clone sits one base away, suggesting this may be a read error. The chain employs TRBV29-1 and TRBJ2-1; possible D gene TRBD2, 6 bases. In germline, CDR1 is SQVTM, CDR2 ANQGSEA. CDR3 length: 11 residues. The CDR3 is CSSRDFYERFF. The DNA for the CDR3 is TGCAGCAGCCGGGACTTCTATGAGCGGTTCTTC.

This sequence joins TRBV7-2 and TRBJ2-1; 11 bases are a match to TRBD2. With V trimmed by 2 bases and J by 6 bases, 6 bases remained unmatched. Germline CDR1 reads SGHTA; CDR2 reads FQGNSA. The CDR3 has 16 residues. For the CDR3, the DNA is TGTGCCAGCAGCTTAATTAGCGGGAGGGCCGGCAATGAGCAGTTCTTC. As protein: CASSLISGRAGNEQFF.

This clonotype showed up just a few times. This chain connects TRBV7-2 to TRBJ2-2, with D perhaps assigned TRBD1 or TRBD2 (5 bases each). Trimming removed 2 bases from V and 1 base from J, with 14 bases in between. CDR1 is SGHTA and CDR2 is FQGNSA in the germline V gene. The CDR3 length is 17 residues. In nucleotides, the CDR3 is TGTGCCAGCAGCTTATATACGGGACCCCTGAACACCGGGGAGCTGTTTTTT. Its protein product is CASSLYTGPLNTGELFF.

There are a few counts of this clonotype. J is TRBJ1-5 and V is TRBV2, with TRBD1 matching 9 bases. This CDR3 is built from 16 residues. Germline assignment: CDR1 SNHLY and CDR2 FYNNEI. Trimming took 4 bases from V and 6 from J; bases not matched to a gene: 10. This chain's CDR3 is CASSVNRGLESQPQHF. The CDR3 DNA reads TGTGCCAGCAGTGTCAACAGGGGGCTGGAGAGTCAGCCCCAGCATTTT.

This clonotype was counted at least ten times. J is TRBJ2-7 and V is TRBV12-3 or TRBV12-4; D may be TRBD2 (6 bases). The V end was cut by 0 bases, the J end by 5 bases, with 8 bases between. The CDR3 extends over 13 amino acids. The CDR3 DNA reads TGTGCCAGCAGTTTAGCGGGGGAGGACGAGCAGTACTTC. It translates to CASSLAGEDEQYF.

This clonotype appeared a few times. The V gene is TRBV28, the J gene TRBJ2-5; 7 bases align to TRBD1. V dropped 7 bases and J dropped 2; count of bases not matched to a gene: 7. Germline assignment: CDR1 MDHEN and CDR2 SYDVKM. The CDR3 spans 14 residues. The CDR3 region is CASISTGEQETQYF. DNA of the CDR3: TGTGCCAGCATAAGTACAGGGGAACAAGAGACCCAGTACTTC.

The chain combines TRBV20-1 with TRBJ2-1; 10 bases are shared with TRBD2. The CDR3 runs 14 residues. Unmatched junction bases numbered 9, after V lost 6 bases and J lost 7 bases. Germline loops: CDR1 DFQATT, CDR2 SNEGSKA (reference sequence). The CDR3 is CSARSGRAGNEQFF. Here the CDR3 DNA reads TGCAGTGCGAGAAGCGGGAGGGCCGGAAATGAGCAGTTCTTC.

This clonotype turned up a few times. The genes are TRBV12-3 or TRBV12-4 and TRBJ1-1; D unresolved. V was shortened by 4 bases and J by 0 bases, with 9 bases between the two germline ends. The CDR3 loop spans 14 amino acids. The chain's CDR3 is CASSSLQMNTEAFF. The DNA for the CDR3 is TGTGCCAGCAGTTCCCTGCAGATGAACACTGAAGCTTTCTTT.

The chain is built from TRBV27 and TRBJ2-2; the D gene is possibly TRBD1 (6 bases). Trimming removed 2 bases from V and 6 bases from J, with 13 bases in between. This CDR3 is 15 amino acids long. Germline CDR1 and CDR2: MNHEY and SMNVEV (reference sequence). CDR3 region: CASSLTLTGPGELFF. DNA of the CDR3: TGTGCCAGCAGTTTAACCCTGACAGGTCCCGGGGAGCTGTTTTTT.

V and J are TRBV5-1 and TRBJ2-2; possible D gene TRBD1, 5 bases. Germline V gives CDR1 SGHRS, CDR2 YFSETQ. This CDR3 has 15 amino acids. V was trimmed by 0 bases and J by 4 bases, leaving 10 bases between them. CDR3 in DNA: TGCGCCAGCAGCTTGGAGGCAGGGCTCACCGGGGAGCTGTTTTTT. Translation: CASSLEAGLTGELFF.